The clone carrying this T cell receptor beta chain appeared many times. The sample originates from a study of T-cell memory formation after mild COVID-19. This CDR3 has 14 amino acids. Losses at the gene ends were 2 bases for V and 5 bases for J; bases not matched to a gene: 5. The V gene's germline CDR1 is SGHRS and CDR2 YFSETQ. TCRdb passed the 5' RACE reads through MiXCR, listing each CDR3 protein once. This sample has a few hundred thousand distinct CDR3 sequences, with roughly 20% found just once. This clonotype was obtained from an adult woman who had mild COVID-19 (a few samples of this study predate the infection). Cell type and time point are not known. The V gene is TRBV5-1, the J gene TRBJ2-7, with 9 positions matching TRBD1. Source material: PBMCs or a T cell subset sorted from them (not recorded which). CDR3 coding DNA: TGCGCCAGCAGCTTCGGACAGGGGATCCACGAGCAGTACTTC. This sequence encodes CASSFGQGIHEQYF.